These 30 T cell receptor beta chains were sequenced from one sample in a study of T cell changes during pregnancy in multiple sclerosis. This table comes from immunoSEQ multiplex PCR, and its TCRdb copy is limited to in-frame clones, with some not included. The table lists about 47,000 clones, approximately 90% of them singletons. Sequenced material: peripheral blood, taken in the first trimester of pregnancy. These receptors were taken from a female donor with multiple sclerosis, enrolled in a pregnancy study.

This chain joins TRBV30 and TRBJ2-5; D may be TRBD2 (6 bases). Germline CDR1 GTSNPN, CDR2 SVGIG (reference sequence). This CDR3 contains 11 residues. V gave up 5 bases and J gave up 5 bases, with 9 bases separating them. The CDR3 region has the DNA TGTGCCTGGTTGGGAGGTGAGACCCAGTACTTC. Translating it yields CAWLGGETQYF.

V and J are TRBV5-1 and TRBJ2-1; 7 bases are shared with TRBD2. Germline-derived CDR1 and CDR2 are SGHRS and YFSETQ. The CDR3 runs 15 residues. V dropped 6 bases and J dropped 5; count of bases not matched to a gene: 11. The CDR3 DNA reads TGCGCCAGCACCGCCAACCGGGACTACCACAATGAGCAGTTCTTC. This codes for CASTANRDYHNEQFF. The variable domain in full, with the rest retrieved from reference TRBV5-1 and TRBJ2-1, is KAGVTQTPRYLIKTRGQQVTLSCSPISGHRSVSWYQQTPGQGLQFLFEYFSETQRNKGNFPGRFSGRQFSNSRSEMNVSTLELGDSALYLCASTANRDYHNEQFFGPGTRLTVL.

The V and J genes are TRBV6-1 and TRBJ1-6; TRBD1 matches at 9 bases. Germline-derived CDR1 and CDR2 are MNHNS and SASEGT. This CDR3 is built from 14 residues. With V trimmed by 7 bases and J by 9 bases, 7 bases remained unmatched. The CDR3 bases are TGTGCCAGCACGATTCAGGGACAGGGTTCACCCCTCCACTTT. It specifies CASTIQGQGSPLHF.

The J gene is TRBJ2-5, the V gene TRBV11-2, with a tentative D call TRBD2 (5 bases). There are 14 residues in the CDR3. V was clipped by 1 base and J by 2 bases, with 8 bases between them. Per germline, CDR1 SGHAT and CDR2 FQNNGV. DNA of the CDR3: TGTGCCAGCAGCTTAGTTACTAGGCAAGAGACCCAGTACTTC. Translating it yields CASSLVTRQETQYF.

V usage is TRBV7-9 and J usage is TRBJ1-5; 8 bases map to TRBD1. The CDR3 is 15 amino acids. Germline CDR1 is SEHNR and CDR2 is FQNEAQ (reference sequence). Trimming at V came to 4 bases and at J to 7 bases, leaving 9 bases not matched to a gene. CDR3 loop: CASSSDRAAGQPQHF. The CDR3 DNA sequence: TGTGCCAGCAGCTCGGACAGGGCGGCGGGACAGCCCCAGCATTTT. The full variable domain, in which reference TRBV7-9 and TRBJ1-5 provide the parts outside the CDR3, is DTGVSQNPRHKITKRGQNVTFRCDPISEHNRLYWYRQTLGQGPEFLTYFQNEAQLEKSRLLSDRFSAERPKGSFSTLEIQRTEQGDSAMYLCASSSDRAAGQPQHFGDGTRLSIL.

This clone has only one observation. V gene TRBV27 combines with J gene TRBJ1-6; 8 bases are a match to TRBD1. V gave up 5 bases and J gave up 8 bases; unmatched junction bases: 8. The CDR3 contains 15 residues. CDR1 and CDR2 from the germline V gene are MNHEY and SMNVEV (reference sequence). The CDR3 sequence: CASSLPRTGYSPLHF. The CDR3 region has the DNA TGTGCCAGCAGTCTCCCCAGGACAGGGTATTCACCCCTCCACTTT.

The chain uses TRBV7-8 and TRBJ1-5; possibly TRBD1 for D (5 bases). There are 17 residues in the CDR3. Per germline, CDR1 SGHVS and CDR2 FQNEAQ. V lost 0 bases and J lost 7, with 19 bases in between. The CDR3: CASSLAHGSGGKQPQHF. The DNA for the CDR3 is TGTGCCAGCAGCTTAGCCCACGGGAGCGGGGGAAAACAGCCCCAGCATTTT.

This chain joins TRBV27 and TRBJ2-7, with a weak D call TRBD2 (5 bases). The CDR3 is 14 amino acids. V lost 5 bases to trimming and J lost 5 bases, with 16 bases between them. The germline gives CDR1 MNHEY, CDR2 SMNVEV (reference sequence). This CDR3 reads CASSRSAGGNEQYF. The CDR3 nucleotides are TGTGCCAGCAGTAGAAGCGCAGGAGGCAACGAGCAGTACTTC.

The chain joins TRBV30 to TRBJ2-1; D is unresolved. V lost 5 bases and J 2 bases, leaving 4 bases between the germline ends. Per the germline V gene, CDR1 is GTSNPN and CDR2 is SVGIG (reference sequence). This CDR3 has 11 residues. CDR3 sequence (DNA): TGTGCCTGGCGGGCCTACAATGAGCAGTTCTTC. Amino acid sequence: CAWRAYNEQFF.

The chain uses TRBV29-1 and TRBJ2-7, with D hard to call. The CDR3 covers 18 residues. Trimming cost V 2 bases and J 1 base, with 24 bases left between them. Per the germline V gene, CDR1 is SQVTM and CDR2 is ANQGSEA. CDR3 bases: TGCAGCGTTGAAATGCGTCCAGGTAGATCCTCCCCTTCCTACGAGCAGTACTTC. This translates into CSVEMRPGRSSPSYEQYF.

The V gene is TRBV30, the J gene TRBJ1-3; 7 nucleotides match TRBD1. CDR1 is GTSNPN and CDR2 is SVGIG in the germline V gene (reference sequence). The CDR3 is made up of 16 amino acids. Unmatched junction bases numbered 12, after V lost 5 bases and J lost 2 bases. The CDR3 DNA reads as TGTGCCTGGGCCGATATACAGGGGTTTACTGGAAACACCATATATTTT. Translating gives CAWADIQGFTGNTIYF.

This chain links TRBV7-6 with TRBJ2-7, with 8 bases matching TRBD1. V shed 4 bases and J 4 bases; nucleotides not matched to a gene: 9. There are 15 residues in the CDR3. Germline assignment: CDR1 SGHVS and CDR2 FNYEAQ. CDR3: CASSSIGQGKYEQYF. For the CDR3, the DNA is TGTGCCAGCAGCTCCATTGGACAGGGTAAGTACGAGCAGTACTTC. Combining the CDR3 with reference TRBV7-6 and TRBJ2-7 gives the whole variable domain GAGVSQSPRYKVTKRGQDVALRCDPISGHVSLYWYRQALGQGPEFLTYFNYEAQQDKSGLPNDRFSAERPEGSISTLTIQRTEQRDSAMYRCASSSIGQGKYEQYFGPGTRLTVT.

The chain has TRBV25-1 and TRBJ1-4, with TRBD1 matching 11 bases. V was clipped by 6 bases and J by 8 bases; unmatched bases: 2. CDR3 length equals 13 residues. Germline loops: CDR1 MGHDK, CDR2 SYGVNS. The DNA of the CDR3 is TGTGCCAGCAGGGACAGGGGGCTAGAAAAACTGTTTTTT. This encodes CASRDRGLEKLFF.

The chain couples TRBV5-1 to TRBJ2-5; D uncertain. V was trimmed by 4 bases and J by 5 bases, leaving 9 bases between them. The length of the CDR3 is 12 residues. The V gene's germline CDR1 is SGHRS and CDR2 YFSETQ. For the CDR3, the DNA is TGCGCCAGCAGCGTTCAGTGGGAGACCCAGTACTTC. Its protein product is CASSVQWETQYF.

This chain links TRBV6-4 with TRBJ2-3; D is uncertain. V gave up 6 bases and J gave up 0 bases, with 10 bases separating them. CDR3 length equals 14 residues. Germline V lookup: CDR1 MRHNA, CDR2 SNTAGT. The CDR3: CASRATSSTDTQYF. The CDR3 DNA sequence: TGTGCCAGCAGGGCCACCTCTAGCACAGATACGCAGTATTTT.

V and J are TRBV2 and TRBJ2-7, with D unresolved. Deletions cut 6 bases from V and 2 bases from J, with 11 bases between. The CDR3 contains 13 residues. From germline, CDR1 is SNHLY and CDR2 FYNNEI. The CDR3 loop reads CASRTHRTYEQYF. As DNA, the CDR3 is TGTGCCAGCAGGACCCACAGAACCTACGAGCAGTACTTC.

The sample holds one count of this clone. The chain joins TRBV5-6 to TRBJ2-5; unclear D gene. The DNA end is more similar to TRBJ2-7, so the J call may be wrong. Germline loops: CDR1 SGHDT, CDR2 YYEEEE. The CDR3 contains 11 residues. This CDR3 reads CASSLYYEQYF. The CDR3 bases are TGTGCCAGCAGCCTCTACTACGAGCAGTACTTC.

The chain couples TRBV10-1 to TRBJ1-1, with 7 bases aligning to TRBD1. The ends lost 0 bases at V and 3 bases at J; junction bases unmatched: 10. The length of the CDR3 is 17 residues. Germline lookup yields CDR1 WNHNN and CDR2 SYGVQD (reference sequence). The CDR3 region has the DNA TGCGCCAGCAGTGAGTCTAGACAGGGAAGAACCTACACTGAAGCTTTCTTT. Translated, it gives CASSESRQGRTYTEAFF.

The chain has TRBV9 and TRBJ2-7, with 7 bases aligning to TRBD1. In germline, CDR1 is SGDLS, CDR2 YYNGEE. V was pared by 3 bases and J by 3 bases, with 3 bases of the junction left unmatched. The CDR3 has 13 amino acids. This CDR3 is CASSAAGGYEQYF. The CDR3 DNA reads TGTGCCAGCAGCGCGGCAGGGGGCTACGAGCAGTACTTC.

This chain links TRBV5-4 with TRBJ2-2, with D possibly TRBD2 on 5 matching bases. The CDR3 totals 13 residues. CDR1 is SGHNT and CDR2 is YYREEE in the germline V gene (reference sequence). V was shortened by 5 bases and J by 8 bases, with 13 bases between the two germline ends. CDR3 residues: CASSEERGGELFF. CDR3 coding DNA: TGTGCCAGCAGTGAGGAACGGGGAGGGGAGCTGTTTTTT.

The CDR3 nucleotides are TGTGCCAGCAGTGACGACAGGGTATCCTATAATGCTGGCTACACCTTC. It is translated as CASSDDRVSYNAGYTF. V gene TRBV2 combines with J gene TRBJ1-2; 7 bases fit TRBD1. The junction had 14 bases not matched to a gene; V was cut back by 3 bases and J by 7 bases. Germline V gene data show CDR1 as SNHLY and CDR2 as FYNNEI. The CDR3 is 16 amino acids.

The genes are TRBV5-1 and TRBJ2-3; the D is unclear. The V end lost 0 bases, the J end lost 2 bases, and 7 bases lay between the germline ends. The germline V gene has CDR1 SGHRS and CDR2 YFSETQ. The CDR3 contains 14 residues. The CDR3 region has the DNA TGCGCCAGCAGCTTGGATCCCCACACAGATACGCAGTATTTT. Protein sequence: CASSLDPHTDTQYF.

Written as DNA, the CDR3 is TGTGCCAGCAGTTTTAAGAAGACTAGCGGGGTCACAGATACGCAGTATTTT. The encoded protein is CASSFKKTSGVTDTQYF. The rearrangement links TRBV27 to TRBJ2-3; TRBD2 aligns across 11 bases. The V gene end was trimmed by 3 bases and the J gene end by 2 bases; junction bases not matched to a gene: 7. The CDR3 contains 17 residues. Germline V gives CDR1 MNHEY, CDR2 SMNVEV (reference sequence).

The rearrangement links TRBV2 to TRBJ2-7, with 15 bases that match TRBD2. V shed 6 bases, J shed 3 bases, and the junction held 12 bases outside the gene matches. Germline V gives CDR1 SNHLY, CDR2 FYNNEI. This CDR3 has 18 residues. CDR3 in DNA: TGTGCCAGCAGAGGGGGGACTAGCGGGGGGATTACGTACTACGAGCAGTACTTC. It specifies CASRGGTSGGITYYEQYF.

This clone has just one count. This rearrangement joins TRBV13 to TRBJ2-7; D is possibly TRBD1 (5 bases). V was trimmed by 3 bases and J by 2 bases, leaving 11 bases between them. The CDR3 runs to 14 residues. CDR1 and CDR2 (germline): PRHDT, FYEKMQ (reference sequence). CDR3 sequence: CASSLEGEPYEQYF. The CDR3 nucleotides read TGTGCCAGCAGCTTGGAAGGGGAACCCTACGAGCAGTACTTC.

The rearrangement joins TRBV5-6 to TRBJ1-2; a weak D match, TRBD1 (6 bases). V was clipped by 2 bases and J by 3 bases, with 17 bases between them. This CDR3 has 16 residues. The germline gives CDR1 SGHDT, CDR2 YYEEEE. CDR3 protein: CASSFYLRGVDYGYTF. CDR3 DNA sequence: TGTGCCAGCAGCTTCTACCTCAGGGGAGTCGACTATGGCTACACCTTC.

This clone was found once. This chain joins TRBV7-2 and TRBJ2-7, with a possible D match to TRBD2 (6 bases). V was cut by 5 bases and J by 1 base, with 24 bases left in between. This CDR3 has 18 residues. Germline CDR1 SGHTA, CDR2 FQGNSA. The CDR3 DNA reads as TGTGCCAGCAGCCAGCTGCGAGGAGGGCAGATCGCATCCTACGAGCAGTACTTC. Translation: CASSQLRGGQIASYEQYF. The whole variable domain, filled in from reference TRBV7-2 and TRBJ2-7, reads GAGVSQSPSNKVTEKGKDVELRCDPISGHTALYWYRQSLGQGLEFLIYFQGNSAPDKSGLPSDRFSAERTGGSVSTLTIQRTQQEDSAVYLCASSQLRGGQIASYEQYFGPGTRLTVT.

This sequence joins TRBV2 and TRBJ1-2, with TRBD1 matching over 9 bases. The CDR3 consists of 15 residues. The J segment lost 10 bases and the V segment lost 1 base, leaving 10 bases of the junction unmatched. Germline loops: CDR1 SNHLY, CDR2 FYNNEI. The CDR3 sequence is CASSEGWTGAFAYTF. The CDR3 DNA reads TGTGCCAGCAGTGAAGGCTGGACAGGGGCCTTCGCCTACACCTTC.

This chain joins TRBV6-6 and TRBJ2-1; 8 bases fit TRBD2. Germline CDR1 reads MNHNY; CDR2 reads SVGAGI (reference sequence). This CDR3 comprises 12 residues. J lost 12 bases, V lost 7 bases, and 8 bases had no gene match. Here the CDR3 reads CASTLGTRRQFF. CDR3 nucleotide sequence: TGTGCCAGCACGCTAGGGACTAGACGGCAGTTCTTC.

The chain uses TRBV7-6 and TRBJ2-7; 9 nucleotides line up with TRBD1. This CDR3 region has 17 residues. V lost 5 bases to trimming and J lost 6 bases; unmatched junction nucleotides: 17. In germline, CDR1 is SGHVS, CDR2 FNYEAQ. For the CDR3, the DNA is TGTGCCAGCAGCAGAGATTTGCCCGGGACAGGGAACCGCGAGCAGTACTTC. This gives the protein CASSRDLPGTGNREQYF.